The clone carrying this TCR beta chain was detected a few times. Antigen: not known. This record comes from a study of blood T cells in healthy people across ages. General observations from the study: The study found more naive CD4+ cells and higher diversity in long-lived than aged donors.

For the second PCR, which ran for about 7 to 12 cycles, a sample-barcoded 5' primer and a J-beta primer mix were used. A template-switch adaptor with 12 random nucleotides tagged each cDNA molecule. MiXCR, applied by TCRdb to the 5' RACE reads, yields one record per CDR3 protein. The data contain 550,000 to 800,000 distinct CDR3 sequences, more than 20% of them seen just once; the ten biggest clones take up roughly 3.4%. Donor samples were obtained from healthy Caucasian individuals from Russia, aged about 6 to 90. Trimming stripped 4 bases from V and 4 bases from J, with 9 bases between. Germline CDR1 and CDR2: SQVTM and ANQGSEA. This CDR3 has 12 residues.

The chain is built from TRBV29-1 and TRBJ2-3; no reliable D call. The receptor comes from a man aged 65-85 years in good health. Material: blood. The CDR3 sequence is CSVGLSADTQYF. CDR3 DNA sequence: TGCAGCGTTGGTCTAAGCGCAGATACGCAGTATTTT.